Each of the 18 T cell receptor beta chains below was sequenced from the same sample in a study of T cells after yellow fever vaccination. TCRdb called the 5' RACE reads again in MiXCR, with one record for every CDR3 protein. The sample contains more than 250,000 distinct CDR3 sequences, around 7% of which appear only once. The sequencing here drew on PBMCs, taken about 49 days after the first yellow fever vaccination. These receptors came from a man aged 18-30 years who received the YFV17D yellow fever vaccine.

This chain links TRBV5-1 with TRBJ2-2; 7 bases line up with TRBD2. The V gene end was trimmed by 7 bases and the J gene end by 4 bases; junction bases not matched to a gene: 7. The CDR3 runs to 14 residues. CDR1 is SGHRS, CDR2 YFSETQ, per germline. In DNA form, the CDR3 reads TGCGCCAGCGGCTACCCGGGGGGCACCGGGGAGCTGTTTTTT. Translated, it gives CASGYPGGTGELFF.

Only a few counts were recorded for this clonotype. The J gene is TRBJ2-7, the V gene TRBV5-1; TRBD2 matches 9 bases. The CDR3 length is 15 residues. The V gene's germline CDR1 is SGHRS and CDR2 YFSETQ. With V trimmed by 0 bases and J by 5 bases, 6 bases remained unmatched. CDR3 residues: CASSLEGSGGDEQYF. For the CDR3, the DNA is TGCGCCAGCAGCTTGGAAGGTAGCGGGGGAGACGAGCAGTACTTC.

V is TRBV4-1 and J is TRBJ2-7; either TRBD1 or TRBD2 may supply D (6 bases each). CDR1 is MGHRA and CDR2 is YSYEKL in the germline V gene. This CDR3 has 17 residues. V lost 0 bases to trimming and J lost 9 bases, with 24 bases between them. Here the CDR3 reads CASSQEGAGLFSLGQYF. Here the CDR3 DNA reads TGCGCCAGCAGCCAAGAGGGGGCAGGACTATTTTCCCTCGGGCAGTACTTC.

This clonotype appeared many times. The V gene is TRBV7-8, the J gene TRBJ1-1; D is undetermined. Germline CDR1 is SGHVS and CDR2 is FQNEAQ. This CDR3 is built from 13 residues. Trimming shortened V by 5 bases and J by 2 bases, and 9 bases separated the two germline ends. The CDR3 region has the DNA TGTGCCAGCAGCACCGCGAGAAACACTGAAGCTTTCTTT. Translated, it gives CASSTARNTEAFF. The entire variable domain, with the rest obtained from reference TRBV7-8 and TRBJ1-1, is as follows: GAGVSQSPRYKVAKRGQDVALRCDPISGHVSLFWYQQALGQGPEFLTYFQNEAQLDKSGLPSDRFFAERPEGSVSTLKIQRTQQEDSAVYLCASSTARNTEAFFGQGTRLTVV.

The chain couples TRBV4-3 to TRBJ2-3, with D perhaps TRBD1 (6 bases). CDR1 is LGHNA and CDR2 is YSLEER in the germline V gene. The V and J ends lost 3 bases and 5 bases respectively, with 15 bases between them. This CDR3 contains 15 residues. CDR3 in DNA: TGCGCCAGCAGCCATATGGGGGCGTCGAAAGATACGCAGTATTTT. Translating gives CASSHMGASKDTQYF.

This clonotype occurred many times. The gene calls are TRBV7-2 and TRBJ2-5; D gene uncertain. CDR3 length: 11 amino acids. Trimming shortened V by 6 bases and J by 2 bases, and 4 bases separated the two germline ends. Germline V gene lookup returns CDR1 SGHTA and CDR2 FQGNSA. The CDR3 sequence is CASRQQETQYF. The DNA of the CDR3 is TGTGCCAGCAGACAGCAAGAGACCCAGTACTTC.

The V and J genes are TRBV20-1 and TRBJ2-1; D assignment may be TRBD1 or TRBD2 (5 bases each). CDR3 length: 14 amino acids. The V end was cut by 5 bases, the J end by 1 base, with 12 bases between. CDR1 is DFQATT, CDR2 SNEGSKA, per germline (reference sequence). CDR3 nucleotide sequence: TGCAGTGCTTGGGACGGTGTATCCTACAATGAGCAGTTCTTC. Translated: CSAWDGVSYNEQFF.

This clonotype was found a few times. The CDR3, as DNA: TGCAGCGTGGGGACAGGGCCTTACAATGAGCAGTTCTTC. Its protein product is CSVGTGPYNEQFF. The V and J genes are TRBV29-1 and TRBJ2-1, with TRBD1 matching 9 bases. The V and J ends lost 6 bases and 4 bases, in that order; junction bases with no gene match: 4. Germline V gene data show CDR1 as SQVTM and CDR2 as ANQGSEA. This CDR3 contains 13 residues.

This clonotype has more than one count but fewer than ten. This chain uses TRBV12-3 or TRBV12-4 with TRBJ1-1; unclear D gene. Trimming removed 6 bases at V and 6 bases at J, with 11 bases between. This CDR3 is built from 12 residues. The CDR3 nucleotides read TGTGCCAGCAGCCCCCGACCCGCTGAAGCTTTCTTT. This translates into CASSPRPAEAFF.

This clonotype was seen only a few times. The chain's CDR3 is CASRTREFNSPLHF. The CDR3 DNA reads as TGTGCCAGCAGGACAAGGGAGTTTAATTCACCCCTCCACTTT. V and J are TRBV7-9 and TRBJ1-6; D is uncertain. V was cut by 6 bases and J by 6 bases, with 12 bases left in between. Germline V gene sequence: CDR1 SEHNR, CDR2 FQNEAQ (reference sequence). There are 14 residues in the CDR3.

This clonotype was seen only a few times. The J gene is TRBJ2-5, the V gene TRBV3-1, with a tentative D call TRBD2 (5 bases). Germline V gives CDR1 LGHDT, CDR2 YNNKEL (reference sequence). This CDR3 has 12 residues. V gave up 8 bases and J gave up 5 bases, with 12 bases separating them. CDR3 residues: CASGYWRETQYF. CDR3 nucleotide sequence: TGTGCCAGCGGCTACTGGAGGGAGACCCAGTACTTC.

The chain employs TRBV3-1 and TRBJ2-1; the D gene is possibly TRBD2 (7 bases). The CDR3 runs 14 residues. Trimming stripped 5 bases from V and 9 bases from J, with 17 bases between. Germline V lookup: CDR1 LGHDT, CDR2 YNNKEL (reference sequence). DNA of the CDR3: TGTGCCAGCAGCGATGGGGGGGCCGGGGTTGAGCAGTTCTTC. Amino acid sequence: CASSDGGAGVEQFF.

This clonotype was seen many times. V gene TRBV7-2 combines with J gene TRBJ1-2, with 9 positions matching TRBD1. J gave up 5 bases and V 4 bases, and 5 bases lay outside the gene matches. CDR3 length: 14 amino acids. Germline V gene data show CDR1 as SGHTA and CDR2 as FQGNSA. CDR3 sequence: CASSSQGQGYGYTF. The CDR3 nucleotides are TGTGCCAGCAGCTCCCAAGGACAGGGGTATGGCTACACCTTC.

This chain links TRBV12-3 or TRBV12-4 with TRBJ2-5; TRBD2 agrees at 7 bases. J gave up 2 bases and V 3 bases, and 3 bases lay outside the gene matches. This CDR3 comprises 14 residues. The CDR3 nucleotides read TGTGCCAGCAGTTTCCTAGCGGCTCAAGAGACCCAGTACTTC. Residues: CASSFLAAQETQYF.

The chain uses TRBV18 and TRBJ2-3; TRBD1 matches 7 bases. Trimming cost V 0 bases and J 6 bases; bases outside gene matches: 12. The CDR3 totals 17 residues. Germline values: CDR1 KGHSH, CDR2 LQKENI. CDR3 DNA: TGTGCCAGCTCACCACCGCAGGCACAGGGGTTCTGGGATACGCAGTATTTT. It is translated as CASSPPQAQGFWDTQYF. Based on the CDR3 plus reference TRBV18 and TRBJ2-3, the full variable domain is NAGVMQNPRHLVRRRGQEARLRCSPMKGHSHVYWYRQLPEEGLKFMVYLQKENIIDESGMPKERFSAEFPKEGPSILRIQQVVRGDSAAYFCASSPPQAQGFWDTQYFGPGTRLTVL.

The V and J genes are TRBV20-1 and TRBJ2-3; D may be TRBD2 (5 bases). V was clipped by 4 bases and J by 4 bases, with 9 bases between them. The V gene's germline CDR1 is DFQATT and CDR2 SNEGSKA (reference sequence). The CDR3 runs 12 residues. The CDR3 is CSAKEGADTQYF. CDR3 coding DNA: TGCAGTGCTAAAGAGGGAGCAGATACGCAGTATTTT.

The sample holds a few counts of this clonotype. The V gene is TRBV4-2, the J gene TRBJ1-1; the D gene is possibly TRBD1 (5 bases). The CDR3 is 15 residues long. The V end lost 5 bases, the J end lost 2 bases, and 15 bases lay between the germline ends. Germline V gene sequence: CDR1 LGHNA, CDR2 YNFKEQ. The CDR3 DNA reads as TGTGCCAGCAGCTCGGGGACCCTGGGCAACACTGAAGCTTTCTTT. It is translated as CASSSGTLGNTEAFF.

This clonotype came up many times. The chain uses TRBV12-3 or TRBV12-4 and TRBJ1-5; no clear D. The V end lost 2 bases, the J end lost 4 bases, and 0 bases lay between the germline ends. This CDR3 has 11 residues. CDR3 amino acids: CASSLNQPQHF. For the CDR3, the DNA is TGTGCCAGCAGTTTAAATCAGCCCCAGCATTTT.